This TCR beta chain was found in a study of cytomegalovirus exposure and HLA in healthy donors. Broader study findings: The authors excluded some V segments, including TRBV6-2 and TRBV6-3, as indistinguishable. An observed cluster of highly shared sequence variants was recorded as a likely sequencing artifact. A later analysis showed HLA-associated TCR beta chains outstripping equally common others in clonal expansion. After further analysis at a later stage, 16,951 TCR beta sequences were associated with HLA alleles at 0.05 false discovery rate.

To note about this clone: The target antigen is unknown.

The PCR was carried out with 60 Vbeta primers and 13 Jbeta primers. Sequenced by immunoSEQ multiplex PCR; TCRdb stores in-frame clones only, minus some. The table lists 160,000 or so clones, around 80% of them singletons. V shed 4 bases, J shed 5 bases, and the junction held 10 bases outside the gene matches. The V gene's germline CDR1 is LNHDA and CDR2 SQIVND (reference sequence). CDR3 size: 16 residues. The genes are TRBV19 and TRBJ1-5, with TRBD1 identical over 8 bases. The receptor was derived from a woman aged 25 to 45 in good health and CMV-seropositive. The source material was PBMCs. The CDR3 DNA follows: TGTGCCAGTAGTAGAATCCGGGACAGGAGGGATCAGCCCCAGCATTTT. Residues: CASSRIRDRRDQPQHF. The complete variable domain, with remaining parts taken from reference TRBV19 and TRBJ1-5, reads DGGITQSPKYLFRKEGQNVTLSCEQNLNHDAMYWYRQDPGQGLRLIYYSQIVNDFQKGDIAEGYSVSREKKESFPLTVTSAQKNPTAFYLCASSRIRDRRDQPQHFGDGTRLSIL.